This T cell receptor beta chain comes out of a study of graft-versus-host responses after intestinal transplantation. About the research overall: Recipients received multivisceral, liver-intestinal, or isolated intestinal transplants.

Clones were read by immunoSEQ multiplex PCR, and TCRdb kept only the in-frame ones, dropping some. The sample gives approximately 68,000 clones, 90% of which show up once; 3.5% to 5% is in the top ten. Remarks on this clone: The antigen remains unidentified.

Trimming cost V 3 bases and J 6 bases; bases outside gene matches: 6. Germline V gives CDR1 LNHNV, CDR2 YYDKDF (reference sequence). The CDR3 has 15 residues. The sequence derives from a human donor who was the organ donor for an intestinal transplant. The V gene is TRBV15, the J gene TRBJ1-5; 9 bases match TRBD1. The specimen was unstimulated CD8+ T cells sorted from spleen or lymph node cells, collected before transplant. The CDR3: CATSREQGATQPQHF. The CDR3 bases are TGTGCCACCAGCAGGGAACAGGGGGCTACTCAGCCCCAGCATTTT.